The present entry profiles one T cell receptor (beta chain) with its context. What this receptor recognizes is not known. Base qualities were left out, and no much larger clone turns up one base away. The data stem from a study of blood T cell repertoires in COVID-19 (dated by TCRdb to about 2020). At the level of the whole study: Samples from collaborators originated in the United States, Italy and Spain and spanned both the acute and convalescent phases of COVID-19. Samples came from the ongoing ImmuneRACE study (first 160 participants) plus 1,254 subjects from 6 global collaborators. Nearly every sample came with metadata listing a de-identified subject ID, COVID-19 status, age in years and sex. The repertoires were made available in a free public database intended to serve as a resource for research on the immune response to SARS-CoV-2. Subjects who had been exposed to COVID-19, were actively infected with it, or had recovered from it provided the deeply sampled blood TCRbeta repertoires that made up the dataset. The material from the prospective study consisted of cDNA or gDNA derived from T cells, B-cell-depleted T cells, or PBMCs. Where available, HLA class I and class II types were obtained from metadata supplied by the sample provider rather than from assay-based typing.

V sheds 6 bases and J sheds 6 bases, leaving 13 bases between their ends. The CDR3 goes from the cysteine to the phenylalanine over 13 residues. CDR3 DNA is the only sequence kept; it has 39 bases, read in frame from the first base. Reading the germline V gene (reference sequence) gives CDR1 SEHNR and CDR2 FQNEAQ. The paper as a whole reports these results and caveats: The quantity of clinical and demographic metadata differed by source and by participant and was supplied without curation.

The immunoSEQ Assay, a bias-controlled multiplex PCR, was used to amplify TCRbeta CDR3 regions from genomic DNA. As for the original processing: The number of nucleated cells in each sample was estimated from the amplification of reference gene primers within the assay. Sequence reads were collapsed and filtered to measure the absolute abundance of every unique TCRbeta CDR3 rearrangement. For each sample, productive Simpson clonality was calculated as the square root of Simpson's diversity index across productive rearrangements. Entries here come from immuneACCESS through TCRdb and include only in-frame sequences with V and J called. Some clones fail to appear in such tables; in the studies checked, an unresolved V gene covers under half of the shortfall, and the cause of the remainder is unknown. V and J calls and clone size are as listed in that table; D and trimming were resolved from the DNA. Recorded for this sample are approximately 51,000 clones; about 86% of them occurred a single time. The ten largest clones capture around 5% of the sample.

Whole blood was collected in K2EDTA tubes by collaborating institutions according to the institutions' own protocols. For TCRbeta analysis, collaborators shipped samples in one of three forms: frozen whole blood, isolated PBMCs, or DNA extracted from either of those sample types. Here the chain combines TRBV7-9 and TRBJ2-3, with TRBD1 as a weak D call on 6 bases. This TCR came from a man in his forties with active COVID-19. The material sequenced was peripheral blood. The CDR3 has the sequence CASSYRESDTQYF. The DNA sequence is as follows: TGTGCCAGCAGTTACAGGGAGTCGGATACGCAGTATTTT.